This entry is about one T cell receptor (beta chain). As yet, its antigen is unknown. An end of the junction does not agree with germline; a read error may underlie this. This specimen belongs to a study of tumor-infiltrating lymphocytes in primary liver carcinoma. Germline CDR1 is MDHEN and CDR2 is SYDVKM. This CDR3 contains 13 residues. The template, about 540 ng total RNA, yielded TCR beta cDNA made with a constant-region primer. Slightly modified ARM-PCR served as the procedure for the TCR beta libraries. These libraries came from three rounds of nested multiplex PCR. PCR rounds one and two used TRBV1-TRBV30 forward primers with a C-beta reverse primer for 9 to 10 cycles each. TCRdb called the multiplex PCR reads again in MiXCR, with one record for every CDR3 protein. The sample lists nearly 200,000 distinct CDR3 sequences; roughly two thirds were seen once. Blood RNA was derived from unsorted whole blood, and germline DNA was extracted too. In advance of surgery, approximately 4.2 milliliters of peripheral blood were collected.

Study-wide results and limits: Significantly greater top-250-clone fractions characterized tumors relative to blood (p = 0.039).

Sequencing input: peripheral blood. The receptor comes from a woman aged 55-69 years with primary liver carcinoma and hepatitis B virus infection. The chain is built from TRBV28 and TRBJ2-4; either TRBD1 or TRBD2 may supply D (6 bases each). CDR3 amino acids: CTIQGGSGVPSRF. DNA for the CDR3: TGTACCATTCAAGGGGGGAGTGGGGTCCCGAGTCGGTTC.